The entry below describes one T cell receptor beta chain. Its target is not known. V gave up 5 bases and J gave up 5 bases; unmatched junction bases: 17. The CDR3 spans 17 residues. What was amplified from RNA transcripts were TCR beta CDR3 regions. First-round RT-PCR targeting the TCR CDR3 was performed with the HTBI primer set. From the multiplex PCR reads, TCRdb called clonotypes with MiXCR, one entry per CDR3 protein. Seen here are more than 350,000 distinct CDR3 sequences, about 14% observed once, and the top ten hold less than 20%. This specimen belongs to a study of T cells in Graves' hyperthyroidism and ophthalmopathy. Study conclusions and caveats: Ophthalmopathy was separated from stable hyperthyroidism by a 13 V-J model. The blood repertoire included most of the expanded thyroid clonotypes above 0.001.

Uncontrolled infection, other autoimmune disease, pregnancy or lactation excluded patients. The receptor's source is a woman aged 25 to 39 with Graves' ophthalmopathy. The source material was blood. The genes are TRBV12-3 or TRBV12-4 and TRBJ2-5; the match to TRBD2 covers 7 bases. DNA for the CDR3: TGTGCCAGCAGTCCGCGACTAGGGACTATACGTAGGGAGACCCAGTACTTC. As protein: CASSPRLGTIRRETQYF.